This T cell receptor (beta chain) was obtained from a study of blood T cell repertoires in COVID-19. Cohorts were assigned according to the clinical history that participants reported. The germline V and J ends were trimmed by 2 bases and 2 bases, with 13 bases remaining between them. The germline CDR1 and CDR2 sequences are WNHNN and SYGVQD (reference sequence). This CDR3 has 15 residues. Using immunoSEQ multiplex PCR, the repertoire was profiled, and TCRdb retains in-frame clones only, with some absent. The data hold about 400,000 clones, with nearly 90% observed a single time. J is TRBJ2-7 and V is TRBV10-1; possibly TRBD2 for D (7 bases). Sequencing was done on a sample of PBMCs or T cells enriched from blood (not recorded which). The clonotype originates from a woman aged 18 to 35 with acute COVID-19. The CDR3 sequence: CASSEGRGPTYEQYF. In nucleotides, the CDR3 is TGCGCCAGCAGTGAGGGGCGGGGGCCCACCTACGAGCAGTACTTC.